A selection of T cell receptor beta chains follows, all from one sample in a study of blood T cells in healthy people across ages. TCRdb used MiXCR to reprocess the 5' RACE reads, holding one entry per CDR3 protein. The sample lists some 1.7 million distinct CDR3 sequences; approximately 28% were seen once. Sequences were obtained from blood. These receptors originate from a woman aged 25-40 years in good health. The CDR3 runs from the conserved cysteine through the conserved F or W. A D gene is named only where the DNA matches it firmly. Rows give clone size only sometimes, using once, few, many, or a class for an expanded clone.

CDR3nt | CDR3aa | len | d_gene | abundance | j_gene | v_gene
TGTGCCAGCGGCGGGGAGGGTAGGGACACCGGGGAGCTGTTTTTT | CASGGEGRDTGELFF | 15 | TRBD2 | few | TRBJ2-2 | TRBV25-1
TGTGCCAGCAGCGTACAGGGACAGCCTAATGAAAAACTGTTTTTT | CASSVQGQPNEKLFF | 15 | TRBD1 | few | TRBJ1-4 | TRBV9
TGCGCCAGCAAACAGGGTGCTGAAGCTTTCTTT | CASKQGAEAFF | 11 | - | few | TRBJ1-1 | TRBV5-1
TGCGCGAGCCCAAGAGGGACGGCGATAGAGACCCAGTACTTC | CASPRGTAIETQYF | 14 | - | many | TRBJ2-5 | TRBV20-1
TGCAGCGTTGACCCCCAGGCCTCAAGTGGAGAGCAGTACTTC | CSVDPQASSGEQYF | 14 | - | - | TRBJ2-7 | TRBV29-1
TGCGCCAGCAGCCCGGGACCCCCAGATACGCAGTATTTT | CASSPGPPDTQYF | 13 | - | - | TRBJ2-3 | TRBV5-1
TGTGCCAGCAGTCGGCACCAGGCCGCCTACGAGCAGTACTTC | CASSRHQAAYEQYF | 14 | - | - | TRBJ2-7 | TRBV14
TGCGCCAGCAGCGAAGACTTGTTAACCTACGAGCAGTACTTC | CASSEDLLTYEQYF | 14 | - | - | TRBJ2-7 | TRBV5-1
TGTGCCAGCAGCCAGGACTACCCTGTGAATGAGCAGTTCTTC | CASSQDYPVNEQFF | 14 | - | few | TRBJ2-1 | TRBV7-2
TGTGCCAGCAGCTTACTCCTTATATCCTACAATGAGCAGTTCTTC | CASSLLLISYNEQFF | 15 | - | few | TRBJ2-1 | TRBV7-2
TGTGCCAGCAGTTTACGACTGCAGGGGCTGGTAAACGAGCAGTACTTC | CASSLRLQGLVNEQYF | 16 | - | few | TRBJ2-7 | TRBV27
TGCAGTTCTCGGGACAGGGGGCAAGAGACCCAGTACTTC | CSSRDRGQETQYF | 13 | TRBD1 | - | TRBJ2-5 | TRBV20-1
TGTGCCAGCAGCTTTGGCCCTGGAGGGAGCGATGGCTACACCTTC | CASSFGPGGSDGYTF | 15 | - | few | TRBJ1-2 | TRBV7-2
TGTGCCAGCAGCAAGGGGACAGGCGATCAGCCCCAGCATTTT | CASSKGTGDQPQHF | 14 | TRBD1 | - | TRBJ1-5 | TRBV13
TGCAGTGCCAGAAATCCCCGGGGCCAAGAGACCCAGTACTTC | CSARNPRGQETQYF | 14 | - | few | TRBJ2-5 | TRBV20-1
TGCGCCAGCAGGGGGTTAAACAATGAGCAGTTCTTC | CASRGLNNEQFF | 12 | - | many | TRBJ2-1 | TRBV5-1
TGCAGCGTTGAAGATGACAGGAAACTAGCGGGAGGGCAAGAGACCCAGTACTTC | CSVEDDRKLAGGQETQYF | 18 | TRBD2 | - | TRBJ2-5 | TRBV29-1
TGTGCCAGCAGCCTATCGACAGGGCGCAATGAGCAGTTCTTC | CASSLSTGRNEQFF | 14 | TRBD1 | many | TRBJ2-1 | TRBV2
TGTGCCAGCAGCCCCAGGACAGGCGGGGTGGACAATGAGCAGTTCTTC | CASSPRTGGVDNEQFF | 16 | - | - | TRBJ2-1 | TRBV9
TGTGCCAGCAGCTTTCGACTAATGAACACAGATACGCAGTATTTT | CASSFRLMNTDTQYF | 15 | - | - | TRBJ2-3 | TRBV5-5
TGCGCCAGCAGCTTAACTGCAGGGAATTCTTCACCCCTCCACTTT | CASSLTAGNSSPLHF | 15 | - | - | TRBJ1-6 | TRBV5-1
TGTGCCAGCAGTTTAGGGGGTTTCCGGAGGCCCCAGCATTTT | CASSLGGFRRPQHF | 14 | - | - | TRBJ1-5 | TRBV28
TGTGCCACCACAATGTTGGAGTCAACTAATGAAAAACTGTTTTTT | CATTMLESTNEKLFF | 15 | - | many | TRBJ1-4 | TRBV28
TGTGCCAGCAGTTCGAGTGAGACCCAGTACTTC | CASSSSETQYF | 11 | - | many | TRBJ2-5 | TRBV7-2
TGCAGCGTTGAATTGGGGGTAGGGCAGTACTTC | CSVELGVGQYF | 11 | - | many | TRBJ2-7 | TRBV29-1
TGTGCCAGCAGCCGGTCGACAGGGTCAGCTTTCTTT | CASSRSTGSAFF | 12 | TRBD1 | - | TRBJ1-1 | TRBV16
TGTGCCAGCAGCTTAGGCCGGAGGGATGGCTACACCTTC | CASSLGRRDGYTF | 13 | - | many | TRBJ1-2 | TRBV7-2
TGCGCCAGCAGCTTGGCTCCCCCAGGGGAAGAGACCCAGTTCTTC | CASSLAPPGEETQFF | 15 | - | - | TRBJ2-1 | TRBV5-1
TGTGCCAGCAGCCGGACTAGCGTCGGCAATGAGCAGTTCTTC | CASSRTSVGNEQFF | 14 | TRBD2 | many | TRBJ2-1 | TRBV3-1
TGTGCCAGCAGGTGGGGAAACAATCAGCCCCAGCATTTT | CASRWGNNQPQHF | 13 | - | few | TRBJ1-5 | TRBV6-1
TGCAGCTCCGGGGGGGGACAGGGACAAGAGACCCAGTACTTC | CSSGGGQGQETQYF | 14 | - | few | TRBJ2-5 | TRBV29-1
TGTGCCAGCAGCCTACCCCCGTATTTT | CASSLPPYF | 9 | - | - | TRBJ2-3 | TRBV3-1
TGTGCCAGCAGCATCCTCTCTCTCAGATACACAGATACGCAGTATTTT | CASSILSLRYTDTQYF | 16 | - | - | TRBJ2-3 | TRBV5-4
TGTGCCAGCAGCCCACTTCCGGGACTAGCGGGGGGACAAGAGACCCAGTACTTC | CASSPLPGLAGGQETQYF | 18 | TRBD2 | few | TRBJ2-5 | TRBV3-1
TGTGCCAGCAGTGAACTGTTCGAGCGGTACTTC | CASSELFERYF | 11 | - | - | TRBJ2-5 | TRBV2
TGCAGCGTTGAAGGGGGTCAGGGGGCGAACATTCAGTACTTC | CSVEGGQGANIQYF | 14 | TRBD1 | many | TRBJ2-4 | TRBV29-1
TGCAGCGTTGTTGAAGGGAACACAGATACGCAGTATTTT | CSVVEGNTDTQYF | 13 | - | many | TRBJ2-3 | TRBV29-1
TGTGCCGGCAGCTTAGTGAAAGGGGCGAAGACTAGCGGTAACTCTGGGGCCAACGTCCTGACTTTC | CAGSLVKGAKTSGNSGANVLTF | 22 | TRBD2 | - | TRBJ2-6 | TRBV11-1
TGTGCCAGCAGTTTAGCGCAGGGGACTAGCGGGAGTAAAGAGCAGTTCTTC | CASSLAQGTSGSKEQFF | 17 | TRBD2 | - | TRBJ2-1 | TRBV12-3/TRBV12-4
TGTGCCACCAGTGACCCAGGGGATCCCTACAATGAGCAGTTCTTC | CATSDPGDPYNEQFF | 15 | - | few | TRBJ2-1 | TRBV24-1
TGTACCAGCAGCGCCCGACAGGGGATGGGCCAGCCCCAGCATTTT | CTSSARQGMGQPQHF | 15 | TRBD1 | - | TRBJ1-5 | TRBV9
TGTGCCAGCAGTGGGACAGGGGGCTATGACTACACCTTC | CASSGTGGYDYTF | 13 | TRBD1 | - | TRBJ1-2 | TRBV12-3/TRBV12-4
TGTGCCAGCAGTGGGGGGACAGCCACTGAAGCTTTCTTT | CASSGGTATEAFF | 13 | TRBD1 | - | TRBJ1-1 | TRBV6-1
TGCAGTGCTAGCCCTAGTTTGGCGGGACGTGGCGAGCAGTACTTC | CSASPSLAGRGEQYF | 15 | - | many | TRBJ2-7 | TRBV20-1
TGTGCCAGCAGCTTAGTCGGGACTAGCGGGGGGAATACGCAGTATTTT | CASSLVGTSGGNTQYF | 16 | TRBD2 | many | TRBJ2-3 | TRBV7-2
TGTGCCAGCAGCGTGGGCTCCCGCAACACCGGGGAGCTGTTTTTT | CASSVGSRNTGELFF | 15 | - | few | TRBJ2-2 | TRBV9